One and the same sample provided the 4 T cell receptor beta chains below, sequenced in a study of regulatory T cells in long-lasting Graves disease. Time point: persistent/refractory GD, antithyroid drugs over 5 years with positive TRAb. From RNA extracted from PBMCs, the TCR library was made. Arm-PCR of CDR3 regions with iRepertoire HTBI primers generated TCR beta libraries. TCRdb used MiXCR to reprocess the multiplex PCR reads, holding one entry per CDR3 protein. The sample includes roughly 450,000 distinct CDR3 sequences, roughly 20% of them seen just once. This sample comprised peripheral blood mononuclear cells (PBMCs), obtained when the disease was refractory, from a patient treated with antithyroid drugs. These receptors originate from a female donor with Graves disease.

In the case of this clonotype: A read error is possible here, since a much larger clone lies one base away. CDR3 in amino acids: CASSYSPDRSCSNQPQHF. DNA for the CDR3: TGTGCCAGCAGTTACTCCCCTGACAGGTCCTGTAGCAATCAGCCCCAGCATTTT. The chain uses TRBV6-5 and TRBJ1-5, with a possible D match to TRBD1 (6 bases). The V end lost 0 bases, the J end lost 0 bases, and 15 bases lay between the germline ends. This CDR3 is 18 amino acids long. CDR1 and CDR2 from the germline V gene are MNHEY and SVGAGI.

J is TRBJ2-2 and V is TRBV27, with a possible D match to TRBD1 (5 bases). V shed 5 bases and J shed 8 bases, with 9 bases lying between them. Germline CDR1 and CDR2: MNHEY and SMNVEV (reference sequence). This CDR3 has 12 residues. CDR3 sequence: CASSPRVGELFF. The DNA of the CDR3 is TGTGCCAGCAGTCCCAGGGTTGGGGAGCTGTTTTTT.

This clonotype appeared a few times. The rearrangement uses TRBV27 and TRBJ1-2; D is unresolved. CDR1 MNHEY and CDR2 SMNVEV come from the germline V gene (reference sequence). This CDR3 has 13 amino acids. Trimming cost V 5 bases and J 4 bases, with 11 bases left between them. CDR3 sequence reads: CASSPTSLYGYTF. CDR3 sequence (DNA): TGTGCCAGCAGTCCAACCTCCCTCTATGGCTACACCTTC.

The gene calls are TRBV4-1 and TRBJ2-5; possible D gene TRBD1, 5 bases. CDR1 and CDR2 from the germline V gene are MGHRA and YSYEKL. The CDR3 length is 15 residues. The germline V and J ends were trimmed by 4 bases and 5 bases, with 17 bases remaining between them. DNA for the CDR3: TGCGCCAGCAGCCGGATTAAAGGACAACCTGAGACCCAGTACTTC. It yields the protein CASSRIKGQPETQYF.